The present TCR beta chain was sequenced within a study of T cells in Graves' hyperthyroidism and ophthalmopathy (dated by TCRdb to between 2019 and 2020). Turning to the overall study: Peripheral blood samples were taken at initial diagnosis, before any treatment was given. TCR V-J signatures able to tell the groups apart were searched for in a discovery cohort of 90 to 100 patients, of whom roughly 42 had Graves' ophthalmopathy and about 55 had stable Graves' hyperthyroidism. Prospective prediction of ophthalmopathy was tested in an independent validation cohort consisting of roughly 19 hyperthyroidism patients and more than 15 patients who later progressed to ophthalmopathy. The 90 to 100 discovery patients were randomly divided into training and test sets at a 7:3 ratio. Thyroid tissue and blood T-cell repertoires from more than 5 Graves' hyperthyroidism patients were also compared in the study. Following sampling, methimazole starting at 30 mg daily was given to hyperthyroidism patients, and high-dose intravenous methylprednisolone was given to ophthalmopathy patients. The paper describes TCR Vbeta CDR3 sequencing of 120 to 150 peripheral blood samples, made up of 43 ophthalmopathy patients, around 78 hyperthyroidism patients and 17 progressor patients.

The hyperthyroidism patients were between 18 and 65 years old and newly diagnosed, with a disease duration of less than 2 months. Any patient with an uncontrolled infection, another autoimmune disease, pregnancy or lactation was excluded. Diagnoses were established on the basis of clinical symptoms, serum thyroxine and TRAb, thyroid ultrasound, and orbital computed tomography. Blood from progressor patients was drawn when they were first diagnosed with hyperthyroidism, before any ophthalmopathy symptoms appeared. PBMCs were separated from approximately 9.9 ml of fresh peripheral blood using Ficoll-Paque density gradient centrifugation. Progressor patients were initially diagnosed with Graves' hyperthyroidism and developed ophthalmopathy during follow-up. Total RNA was extracted with Trizol reagent, and quality was checked on an Agilent 2100 Bioanalyzer. Overall study results and their limits: No statistical method was used to fix the sample size in advance, and group allocation was not hidden from the investigators. During validation, the model predicted progression to ophthalmopathy a median of approximately 7 months ahead of onset, with around 71% sensitivity and less than 85% specificity. Ophthalmopathy was separated from stable hyperthyroidism by a 13 V-J signature model, with just over 85% sensitivity and 81% to 82% specificity obtained in cross-validation and 80%/75% obtained in testing. Blood samples also contained most of the expanded thyroid clonotypes (frequency above 0.001), which suggests that blood repertoires may reflect thyroid immune responses.

This clonotype has at least ten counts. Its recognized antigen is unknown. No base-level quality is on record; no much larger clone is a single base apart. The TCR beta CDR3 regions were amplified from the RNA transcripts. For the first round of RT-PCR on the TCR CDR3, the HTBI primer set was used together with the Qiagen OneStep RT-PCR kit. Libraries were constructed in a second round of multiplex PCR, after which size selection and purification were carried out. Paired-end sequencing of the libraries was performed with 100 bp reads on an Illumina HiSeq2000. The paper's processing steps were these. SOAPnuke was used to process the raw data, with reads discarded if the reads contained adapters or uncalled bases, had a mean Phred below 15, or lacked an exact constant-primer or identifier match. COPE v1.2.5 was used to merge the high-quality paired reads, and each unique nucleotide sequence was defined as a clonotype. Clonotypes were aligned to IMGT TRBV, TRBD and TRBJ reference segments using MiTCR v1.1. Analysis was restricted to V-J combinations with a frequency above 0.0001, which covered 99% to 99.2% of repertoires. A TCS score was defined as the ratio of F50 (clonal expansion) to E x V (chaos), with BLOSUM62-based TCRdist applied between CDR3 peptides within each V-J. Welch's t-statistics and random forest reduced around 550 V-J features to roughly 13, which were used in a naive Bayes classifier (R e1071). TCRdb redid the processing of the public reads, applying fastp at Q25 and MiXCR, and retained in-frame beta chains. Merged by CDR3 protein, the rows form single entries marked with the most common genes and DNA. V and J calls and clone size were set by TCRdb, not the authors. This sample holds a few hundred thousand distinct CDR3 sequences; just over 14% were observed only once. Of the sample, 13% is held by the ten largest clones.

This clonotype was sampled from a woman in her forties with Graves' hyperthyroidism that later progressed to Graves' ophthalmopathy. Sequences were obtained from blood.

The encoded CDR3 is CASRQTSGNTGELFF. The nucleotide sequence reads TGTGCCAGCCGACAGACTAGCGGAAATACCGGGGAGCTGTTTTTT. The chain uses TRBV18 and TRBJ2-2, and 9 junctional nucleotides match TRBD2. The CDR3 goes from the cysteine to the phenylalanine over 15 residues. Only CDR3 DNA is held: 45 bases, read in frame from base 1. After removal of 8 bases from V and 5 bases from J, the junction retains 9 bases not matched to a gene. Via the germline V gene, CDR1 is KGHSH and CDR2 LQKENI.